A single sample gave rise to the 5 T cell receptor beta chains below, sequenced in a study of response to subunit inactivated influenza vaccine. TCRdb itself ran the RT-PCR reads through MiXCR, one entry per CDR3 protein. The top ten hold roughly 10% of the sample, which has roughly 790,000 distinct CDR3 sequences, over 20% seen once. The sample here was PBMCs from blood, taken roughly 5 days after vaccination. The receptor set was obtained from a man aged 50-60 years who received an inactivated influenza vaccine.

The table lists this clonotype with many counts. The rearrangement joins TRBV5-4 to TRBJ2-5; no reliable D call. The CDR3 consists of 13 residues. V gave up 5 bases and J gave up 5 bases, with 13 bases separating them. Germline CDR1 is SGHNT and CDR2 is YYREEE (reference sequence). This chain's CDR3 is CASRGGMAETQYF. The CDR3 coding sequence is TGTGCCAGCAGAGGTGGGATGGCGGAGACCCAGTACTTC.

The J gene is TRBJ1-2, the V gene TRBV4-1, with 9 bases matching TRBD1. Germline CDR1 reads MGHRA; CDR2 reads YSYEKL. The CDR3 loop spans 14 amino acids. Trimming cost V 1 base and J 6 bases; bases outside gene matches: 3. CDR3 nucleotides: TGCGCCAGCAGCCAAGGGACAGGGGACGATGGCTACACCTTC. The encoded protein is CASSQGTGDDGYTF.

The chain recombines TRBV5-5 with TRBJ2-7; unclear D gene. Germline assignment: CDR1 SGHKS and CDR2 YYEKEE (reference sequence). The CDR3 extends over 13 amino acids. Trimming took off 7 bases at V and 2 bases at J, with 13 bases between the two ends. CDR3 bases: TGTGCCAGCGGCCCTAGGGATCCCTACGAGCAGTACTTC. Translating it yields CASGPRDPYEQYF.

To note about this clonotype: A junction boundary mismatches the germline segment, possibly from a read error. The chain links TRBV5-1 to TRBJ2-3; no reliable D call. Germline V CDR1 and CDR2: SGHRS, YFSETQ. CDR3 size: 13 residues. The CDR3 bases are TGCGCCAGCAGCGCAGTCCCCACAGAGACGCAGTATTTT. This sequence encodes CASSAVPTETQYF.

This clonotype showed up just a few times. V usage is TRBV7-6 and J usage is TRBJ2-5, with 12 bases fitting TRBD2. CDR3 length: 17 amino acids. Germline V gene data show CDR1 as SGHVS and CDR2 as FNYEAQ. V trimming: 1 base; J trimming: 1 base; junction bases outside the gene matches: 4. The CDR3 here is CASSLGLAGVIQETQYF. For the CDR3, the DNA is TGTGCCAGCAGCTTAGGACTAGCGGGGGTGATCCAAGAGACCCAGTACTTC. The whole variable domain, filled in from reference TRBV7-6 and TRBJ2-5, reads GAGVSQSPRYKVTKRGQDVALRCDPISGHVSLYWYRQALGQGPEFLTYFNYEAQQDKSGLPNDRFSAERPEGSISTLTIQRTEQRDSAMYRCASSLGLAGVIQETQYFGPGTRLLVL.